A single sample gave rise to the 10 T cell receptor beta chains below, sequenced in a study of T cells in women clearing cervical HPV infection (dated by TCRdb to between 2017 and 2018). The library was produced with the immunoSEQ multiplex PCR assay. As stored in TCRdb, this immuneACCESS dataset retains in-frame rearrangements with V and J assigned. A fraction of the clones does not appear; measured against another copy, unresolved V genes explain less than half of the discrepancy, and the remainder lacks a known reason. The table held for this sample gives some 39,000 clones. The biggest ten clones account for approximately 6.3% of the sample. Sequences were obtained from blood buffy coat. All receptors come from a woman aged 18 to 75 with a cervical HPV16 infection that either progressed to CIN3+ or cleared (not recorded which).

CDR3 amino acids: CASSELGATFYYGYTF. The CDR3 bases that were read are TGTGCCAGCAGTGAACTAGGGGCTACCTTTTACTATGGC. The rearrangement links TRBV6-1 to TRBJ1-2; D is possibly TRBD1 (5 bases). The read halts 3 residues ahead of the CDR3 end, with the missing end drawn from the germline J gene. This CDR3 is 16 amino acids long. Per germline, CDR1 MNHNS and CDR2 SASEGT. Trimming took 2 bases from V and 3 from J, leaving 16 bases between them.

For this clone: From the germline J gene comes the end of the CDR3, since the read stops 3 residues before it. The rearrangement uses TRBV20-1 and TRBJ1-2, with D possibly being TRBD1 (6 bases). This CDR3 region has 13 residues. Between the trimmed V and J ends, which lost 4 bases and 4 bases, there was a span of 13 bases. Germline-derived CDR1 and CDR2 are DFQATT and SNEGSKA (reference sequence). The CDR3 bases that were read are TGCAGTGCTATTAGGGGGTCGACCTATGGC. It translates to CSAIRGSTYG. The full CDR3 sequence reads CSAIRGSTYGYTF.

On this clone itself: The read terminates 3 residues ahead of where the CDR3 ends, so the germline J gene completes it. The J gene is TRBJ1-4, the V gene TRBV7-8, with 7 bases matching TRBD1. Trimming at V came to 6 bases and at J to 8 bases, leaving 12 bases not matched to a gene. The CDR3 sequence is 15 residues long. Germline CDR1 reads SGHVS; CDR2 reads FQNEAQ. CDR3 DNA (partial): TGTGCCAGCAGGGCGCAGACAGGGTACGACGAAAAA. It encodes CASRAQTGYDEK. The whole CDR3 sequence reads CASRAQTGYDEKLFF. Using reference TRBV7-8 and TRBJ1-4 for the parts outside the CDR3, the full variable domain is GAGVSQSPRYKVAKRGQDVALRCDPISGHVSLFWYQQALGQGPEFLTYFQNEAQLDKSGLPSDRFFAERPEGSVSTLKIQRTQQEDSAVYLCASRAQTGYDEKLFFGSGTQLSVL.

As to this clone: Sequencing ends 3 residues short of the CDR3 end; the germline J gene provides the rest. This chain links TRBV30 with TRBJ2-4; D might be TRBD2 (6 bases). Germline CDR1 and CDR2: GTSNPN and SVGIG (reference sequence). The CDR3 runs to 13 residues. CDR3 amino acids: CAWSVRGGVGQYF. CDR3 DNA, as far as it was read: TGTGCCTGGAGTGTACGAGGAGGGGTCGGT.

To note about this clone: With the read ending 3 residues before the CDR3 end, the germline J gene is used to fill in that end. This sequence joins TRBV7-2 and TRBJ2-4; perhaps D is TRBD1 or TRBD2 (5 bases each). The CDR3 spans 14 residues. Germline CDR1 reads SGHTA; CDR2 reads FQGNSA. This chain's CDR3 is CASSFGEGNYGQYF. The part of the CDR3 DNA that was read is TGTGCCAGCAGCTTCGGAGAGGGGAACTATGGT.

Notes on this clone: The read terminates 3 residues before the CDR3 end, so the remaining end is supplied by the germline J gene. The chain has TRBV11-2 and TRBJ2-7, with D unclear. Germline V gene data show CDR1 as SGHAT and CDR2 as FQNNGV. The CDR3 is 12 amino acids. Deletions cut 1 base from V and 5 bases from J, with 6 bases between. The covered CDR3 bases are TGTGCCAGCAGCTTAGCCCATGACGAG. Translation gives CASSLAHDE. The entire CDR3 protein is CASSLAHDEQYF.

With respect to this clone: The read stops 3 residues short of the end of the CDR3; the missing end is completed from the germline J gene. The rearrangement joins TRBV19 to TRBJ1-1; D possibly corresponds to TRBD1 (6 bases). The CDR3 sequence is 13 residues long. The germline V and J ends were trimmed by 4 bases and 5 bases, with 11 bases remaining between them. Germline values: CDR1 LNHDA, CDR2 SQIVND (reference sequence). CDR3 DNA (partial): TGTGCCAGTAGTAGAGGGGGAGTAACTGAA. Translating gives CASSRGGVTE. The whole CDR3 protein is CASSRGGVTEAFF.

About this clone: The read falls 3 residues short of the CDR3 end, and the missing part is taken from the germline J gene. The chain is built from TRBV5-4 and TRBJ2-1; 11 nucleotides match TRBD2. Germline CDR1 and CDR2: SGHNT and YYREEE (reference sequence). Trimming cost V 3 bases and J 8 bases; bases outside gene matches: 10. The CDR3 covers 16 residues. The sequenced part of the CDR3 DNA is TGTGCCAGCAGCTGGGAACTAGCGGGAGCTTACGATGAG. This sequence encodes CASSWELAGAYDE. The full CDR3 reads CASSWELAGAYDEQFF.

A note on this clone: From the germline J gene comes the end of the CDR3, since the read stops 3 residues before it. The chain uses TRBV18 and TRBJ1-2, with D uncertain. This CDR3 is 16 amino acids long. Germline V lookup: CDR1 KGHSH, CDR2 LQKENI. The chain's CDR3 is CASSLPPGGSYNDYTF. The CDR3 DNA, read in part, is TGTGCCAGCTCACTTCCCCCCGGCGGGAGTTACAATGAC. Full variable domain (missing parts from reference TRBV18 and TRBJ1-2): NAGVMQNPRHLVRRRGQEARLRCSPMKGHSHVYWYRQLPEEGLKFMVYLQKENIIDESGMPKERFSAEFPKEGPSILRIQQVVRGDSAAYFCASSLPPGGSYNDYTFGSGTRLTVV.

A note on this clone: Read data end 3 residues before the CDR3 end; the end is taken from the germline J gene. This chain links TRBV2 with TRBJ1-2, with D possibly being TRBD1 (6 bases). The CDR3 consists of 14 residues. Per germline, CDR1 SNHLY and CDR2 FYNNEI. CDR3 sequence: CASNPDSRPYDYTF. The DNA read from the CDR3 is TGTGCCAGCAACCCGGACAGCCGTCCCTACGAC.